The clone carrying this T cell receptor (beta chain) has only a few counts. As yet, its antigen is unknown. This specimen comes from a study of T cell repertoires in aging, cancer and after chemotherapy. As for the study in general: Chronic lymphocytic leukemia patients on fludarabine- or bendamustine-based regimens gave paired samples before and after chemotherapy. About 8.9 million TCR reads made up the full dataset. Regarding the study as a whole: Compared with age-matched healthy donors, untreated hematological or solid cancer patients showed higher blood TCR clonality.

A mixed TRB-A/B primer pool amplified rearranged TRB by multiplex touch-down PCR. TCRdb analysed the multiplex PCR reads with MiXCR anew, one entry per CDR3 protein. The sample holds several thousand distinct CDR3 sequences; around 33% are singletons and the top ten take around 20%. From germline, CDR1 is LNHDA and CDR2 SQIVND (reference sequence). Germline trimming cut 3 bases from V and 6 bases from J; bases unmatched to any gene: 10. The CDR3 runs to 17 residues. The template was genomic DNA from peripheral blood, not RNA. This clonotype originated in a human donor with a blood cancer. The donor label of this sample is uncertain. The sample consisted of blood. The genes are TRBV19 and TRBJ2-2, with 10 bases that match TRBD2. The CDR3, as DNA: TGTGCCAGTAGTATCGAGTCTAGCGGGGGCCGGGCCGGGGAGCTGTTTTTT. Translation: CASSIESSGGRAGELFF. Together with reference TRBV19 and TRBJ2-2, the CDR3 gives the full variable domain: DGGITQSPKYLFRKEGQNVTLSCEQNLNHDAMYWYRQDPGQGLRLIYYSQIVNDFQKGDIAEGYSVSREKKESFPLTVTSAQKNPTAFYLCASSIESSGGRAGELFFGEGSRLTVL.